This T cell receptor (beta chain) comes out of a study of blood T cell repertoires in COVID-19. The V and J ends lost 5 bases and 4 bases, in that order; junction bases with no gene match: 18. CDR3 length: 19 amino acids. Germline values: CDR1 MNHNY, CDR2 SVGAGI (reference sequence). Sequencing was performed with immunoSEQ multiplex PCR; in TCRdb, only in-frame clones are kept and a portion is missing. The sample has fewer than 400,000 clones; around 86% are singletons. Material for sequencing was PBMCs or T cells enriched from blood (not recorded which). The sequence came from a man in his sixties who had recovered from COVID-19. The chain combines TRBV6-6 with TRBJ2-7; 12 positions match TRBD1. This CDR3 is CASSRKGQGALGGTYEQYF. CDR3 in DNA: TGTGCCAGCAGTCGGAAGGGACAGGGGGCGCTCGGGGGAACTTACGAGCAGTACTTC.